The TCR beta chain under discussion was sequenced for a study of regulatory and conventional T cells in breast cancer (dated by TCRdb to the mid-2010s). On this clonotype itself: The target of this receptor is not known. Qualities for individual bases were not recorded, and no much larger clone is one base off.

Reading from cysteine to phenylalanine, the CDR3 counts 17 amino acids. Only the CDR3 DNA stays, 51 bases, in frame from base 1. Based on the germline V gene, the CDR1 and CDR2 sequences are SNHLY and FYNNEI. The trim is 5 bases for V and 4 bases for J, with a gap of 18 bases between the germline ends. Receptor libraries were prepared by PCR. TCRdb shows the sequencer as 454 GS FLX Titanium. The public reads were reanalyzed by TCRdb: fastp trimming at Q25, MiXCR alignment, in-frame beta chains only. Merged by CDR3 protein, the rows form single entries marked with the most common genes and DNA. A total of over a thousand distinct CDR3 sequences appear in this sample, approximately 61% of them only once. The ten largest clonotypes hold around 5.5% of the sample.

The receptor chain draws on TRBV2 and TRBJ2-6; the best D guess is TRBD1, with 6 bases matching. This receptor was taken from a female donor in good health. Sample: regulatory T cells from blood. In nucleotides, the sequence is TGTGCCAGCAGTTGGGCAGGGGTTAATTCCGGGGCCAACGTCCTGACTTTC. Its protein product is CASSWAGVNSGANVLTF.